One TCR beta chain is described in this entry. No antigen is known for it. Only in-frame clones appear in the TCRdb table, and some are missing; sequencing was by immunoSEQ multiplex PCR. The sample records about 150,000 clones, 90% being singletons. Deletions cut 4 bases from V and 8 bases from J, with 12 bases between. CDR1 is SGHDT and CDR2 is YYEEEE in the germline V gene. The CDR3 is 13 amino acids. The data derive from a study of T cell responses to AZD1222 COVID-19 vaccine. Study outcomes and limitations: Baseline seropositivity characterized only a handful of AZD1222 recipients. Vaccine-associated CD4 TCRs spanned spike, dominant at 160-218 and 743-854. Clonal diversity may have been underestimated, and the donors were mostly white British, with more females than males.

This sequence originates from an adult who received the AZD1222 COVID-19 vaccine. This material consisted of peripheral blood, taken 28 days after the second AZD1222 dose. V usage is TRBV5-6 and J usage is TRBJ1-4; D may be TRBD1 (5 bases). The CDR3 region is CASSAGGGEKLFF. The CDR3 DNA reads TGTGCCAGCAGCGCTGGTGGGGGAGAAAAACTGTTTTTT.